One and the same sample provided the 23 T cell receptor beta chains below, sequenced in a study of blood T cells in healthy people across ages (dated by TCRdb to 2015 to 2017). The method was 5' RACE. The sequencer listed for this sample is Illumina HiSeq 2500. A second roughly 6 to 12 cycle PCR used a sample-barcoded 5' primer and a J-beta primer mix. The public reads were quality trimmed at Q25 with fastp and then assembled into clones with MiXCR by TCRdb, keeping productive beta chains. Each CDR3 protein gets just one entry, which takes the most common genes and DNA from the rows behind it. Here the sample has under 1 million distinct CDR3 sequences; 40% to 50% occur a single time. The ten largest make up about a fifth of the sample. The sequencing sample was made of blood. Receptors were obtained from a man aged 60 to 75 in good health.

The chain is built from TRBV24-1 and TRBJ2-3; 7 bases fit TRBD1. Germline trimming cut 4 bases from V and 8 bases from J; bases unmatched to any gene: 11. The CDR3 extends over 15 amino acids. Germline V lookup: CDR1 KGHDR, CDR2 SFDVKD. CDR3 region: CATSESDRDLATQYF. The CDR3 bases are TGTGCCACCAGTGAATCAGACAGGGACCTTGCTACGCAGTATTTT.

This chain's CDR3 is CASSQDSPPVYTF. The CDR3, as DNA: TGCGCCAGCAGCCAAGATTCCCCTCCGGTGTACACCTTC. The rearrangement joins TRBV4-3 to TRBJ1-2; unclear D gene. This CDR3 spans 13 amino acids. The germline CDR1 and CDR2 sequences are LGHNA and YSLEER. V was clipped by 0 bases and J by 11 bases, with 13 bases between them.

This clonotype showed up just a few times. This chain joins TRBV7-2 and TRBJ2-1; weak D call: TRBD2 (7 bases). This CDR3 is built from 16 residues. From germline, CDR1 is SGHTA and CDR2 FQGNSA. Trimming left V 0 bases short and J 2 bases short, with 11 bases between. CDR3 sequence reads: CASSLAHGGPYNEQFF. CDR3 sequence (DNA): TGTGCCAGCAGCTTAGCACACGGGGGGCCCTACAATGAGCAGTTCTTC.

The sample holds a few counts of this clonotype. This chain uses TRBV7-2 with TRBJ2-5; tentatively, D is TRBD1 (5 bases). From germline, CDR1 is SGHTA and CDR2 FQGNSA. V shed 5 bases and J shed 2 bases, with 18 bases lying between them. CDR3 length: 16 amino acids. This CDR3 reads CASSSYPVWTQETQYF. As DNA, the CDR3 is TGTGCCAGCAGCAGTTATCCGGTCTGGACACAAGAGACCCAGTACTTC. The whole variable domain, remainder taken from reference TRBV7-2 and TRBJ2-5, is GAGVSQSPSNKVTEKGKDVELRCDPISGHTALYWYRQSLGQGLEFLIYFQGNSAPDKSGLPSDRFSAERTGGSVSTLTIQRTQQEDSAVYLCASSSYPVWTQETQYFGPGTRLLVL.

This chain links TRBV11-3 with TRBJ1-1, with D possibly TRBD1 on 5 matching bases. Trimming took off 0 bases at V and 11 bases at J, with 13 bases between the two ends. This CDR3 contains 13 residues. CDR1 SGHNT and CDR2 YENEEA come from the germline V gene. CDR3 amino acids: CASSLDAGSSAFF. CDR3 in DNA: TGTGCCAGCAGCTTAGATGCAGGGTCCTCGGCTTTCTTT.

V usage is TRBV10-3 and J usage is TRBJ2-1, with 8 bases aligning to TRBD1. Losses at the gene ends were 3 bases for V and 13 bases for J; bases not matched to a gene: 11. The germline gives CDR1 ENHRY, CDR2 SYGVKD. This CDR3 contains 14 residues. CDR3 protein: CAISEGQGRKTQFF. The CDR3 bases are TGTGCCATCAGTGAAGGACAGGGTAGGAAGACCCAGTTCTTC.

This sequence joins TRBV20-1 and TRBJ2-7; maybe TRBD1 (6 bases). The CDR3 totals 16 residues. Per the germline V gene, CDR1 is DFQATT and CDR2 is SNEGSKA (reference sequence). Trimming shortened V by 0 bases and J by 2 bases, and 17 bases separated the two germline ends. The CDR3 region has the DNA TGCAGTGCTAGAGACCAGGACAGCTTCTTCCCCTACGAGCAGTACTTC. Amino acid sequence: CSARDQDSFFPYEQYF.

This clonotype was counted at least ten times. The genes are TRBV6-1 and TRBJ2-7; D unclear. V was trimmed by 8 bases and J by 1 base, leaving 6 bases between them. This CDR3 comprises 11 residues. Germline-derived CDR1 and CDR2 are MNHNS and SASEGT. The CDR3 region is CASGTSYEQYF. As DNA, the CDR3 is TGTGCCAGCGGAACATCCTACGAGCAGTACTTC.

The chain combines TRBV7-9 with TRBJ1-4; the D gene is possibly TRBD1 (5 bases). The CDR3 sequence is 11 residues long. Trimming left V 8 bases short and J 6 bases short, with 7 bases between. The germline gives CDR1 SEHNR, CDR2 FQNEAQ (reference sequence). The CDR3 nucleotides are TGTGCCAGCGAAGGGGATGAAAAACTGTTTTTT. It is translated as CASEGDEKLFF.

In this sample, this clonotype turned up a few times. The rearrangement joins TRBV12-3 or TRBV12-4 to TRBJ2-1, with D perhaps matching TRBD2 (6 bases). Trimming shortened V by 7 bases and J by 6 bases, and 13 bases separated the two germline ends. The CDR3 runs to 13 residues. The CDR3 sequence is CASNSISGNEQFF. Written as DNA, the CDR3 is TGTGCCAGCAATTCCATTAGCGGCAATGAGCAGTTCTTC.

In this sample, this clonotype turned up a few times. This CDR3 reads CASRDSSSYNSPLHF. The CDR3 DNA is TGTGCCAGCAGAGACAGCAGCTCCTATAATTCACCCCTCCACTTT. The genes are TRBV27 and TRBJ1-6; weak D call: TRBD1 (5 bases). The germline V gene has CDR1 MNHEY and CDR2 SMNVEV (reference sequence). The ends were cut back, 6 bases at V and 0 bases at J, with 9 bases in the middle. The CDR3 is 15 amino acids.

The CDR3 DNA reads TGTGCCAGCAGCCAACGGACAGGGCTCTACAATGAGCAGTTCTTC. Translated, it gives CASSQRTGLYNEQFF. V usage is TRBV14 and J usage is TRBJ2-1; TRBD1 aligns across 8 bases. Trimming removed 2 bases from V and 3 bases from J; junction bases left unmatched: 3. Germline lookup yields CDR1 SGHDN and CDR2 FVKESK. This CDR3 is 15 amino acids long.

V usage is TRBV7-9 and J usage is TRBJ1-2; D is unclear. CDR1 and CDR2 from the germline V gene are SEHNR and FQNEAQ (reference sequence). The CDR3 length is 11 residues. Trimming took off 0 bases at V and 13 bases at J, with 9 bases between the two ends. As DNA, the CDR3 is TGTGCCAGCAGCTTAGCGCCTCATGGCACCTTC. It specifies CASSLAPHGTF. The full variable domain, its missing parts supplied by reference TRBV7-9 and TRBJ1-2, is DTGVSQNPRHKITKRGQNVTFRCDPISEHNRLYWYRQTLGQGPEFLTYFQNEAQLEKSRLLSDRFSAERPKGSFSTLEIQRTEQGDSAMYLCASSLAPHGTFGSGTRLTVV.

This clonotype was seen only a few times. V usage is TRBV12-3 or TRBV12-4 and J usage is TRBJ2-3; 9 bases map to TRBD1. With V trimmed by 5 bases and J by 6 bases, 15 bases remained unmatched. This CDR3 has 17 amino acids. Written as DNA, the CDR3 is TGTGCCAGCAGTCCGGGACAGGGAGGAAAACATGTGGATACGCAGTATTTT. Translated, it gives CASSPGQGGKHVDTQYF.

A few counts support this clonotype. The chain carries TRBV4-3 and TRBJ2-6; D gene ambiguous. This CDR3 region has 16 residues. Trimming removed 5 bases from V and 0 bases from J, with 11 bases in between. Looked up from germline, CDR1 is LGHNA and CDR2 is YSLEER. DNA for the CDR3: TGCGCCAGCAGCAACGACCGGTACTCTGGGGCCAACGTCCTGACTTTC. Amino acids: CASSNDRYSGANVLTF.

V is TRBV5-5 and J is TRBJ1-2; D not resolved. Germline lookup yields CDR1 SGHKS and CDR2 YYEKEE (reference sequence). Trimming took 4 bases from V and 2 from J, leaving 9 bases between them. There are 13 residues in the CDR3. This CDR3 reads CASSVWQNYGYTF. The CDR3, as DNA: TGTGCCAGCAGCGTGTGGCAGAACTATGGCTACACCTTC.

The chain links TRBV6-5 to TRBJ1-2; the match to TRBD1 covers 9 bases. V lost 6 bases to trimming and J lost 3 bases; unmatched junction nucleotides: 5. The CDR3 covers 14 residues. Germline V gene lookup returns CDR1 MNHEY and CDR2 SVGAGI. This CDR3 reads CASSPTGGHYGYTF. For the CDR3, the DNA is TGTGCCAGCAGCCCGACAGGGGGACACTATGGCTACACCTTC.

This clonotype was counted between two and nine times. The chain is built from TRBV7-2 and TRBJ2-1; D possibly corresponds to TRBD2 (5 bases). The germline V gene has CDR1 SGHTA and CDR2 FQGNSA. Between the trimmed V and J ends, which lost 1 base and 8 bases, there was a span of 6 bases. The CDR3 contains 12 residues. The CDR3 spells CASSLGADEQFF. The CDR3 DNA reads as TGTGCCAGCAGCTTAGGAGCGGATGAGCAGTTCTTC.

This chain uses TRBV7-9 with TRBJ2-1; TRBD1 aligns across 8 bases. The length of the CDR3 is 15 residues. The V gene end was trimmed by 7 bases and the J gene end by 7 bases; junction bases not matched to a gene: 12. Germline CDR1 SEHNR, CDR2 FQNEAQ (reference sequence). CDR3 amino acids: CASISPTGVENEQFF. The DNA for the CDR3 is TGTGCCAGCATTTCACCGACAGGGGTTGAGAATGAGCAGTTCTTC.

CDR3 sequence (DNA): TGTGCCTGGAGTGTAGGGGGGAGAGGGTCCTACGAGCAGTACTTC. Its protein product is CAWSVGGRGSYEQYF. This rearrangement joins TRBV30 to TRBJ2-7, with D perhaps assigned TRBD1 or TRBD2 (6 bases each). CDR3 length: 15 residues. Trimming left V 0 bases short and J 1 base short, with 13 bases between. The germline gives CDR1 GTSNPN, CDR2 SVGIG (reference sequence).

The V call is TRBV4-3, the J call TRBJ1-4; D unclear. Germline loops: CDR1 LGHNA, CDR2 YSLEER. The CDR3 extends over 15 amino acids. V gave up 0 bases and J gave up 7 bases, with 12 bases separating them. CDR3 sequence (DNA): TGCGCCAGCAGCCAAGATGGGCTGCCGAGTGAAAAACTGTTTTTT. The encoded protein is CASSQDGLPSEKLFF.

The rearrangement links TRBV12-3 or TRBV12-4 to TRBJ1-4, with D possibly matching TRBD1 (5 bases). V was shortened by 5 bases and J by 1 base, with 11 bases between the two germline ends. CDR3 length equals 15 residues. The DNA for the CDR3 is TGTGCCAGCAGTATGGCAGGGAGAACTAATGAAAAACTGTTTTTT. This gives the protein CASSMAGRTNEKLFF.

CDR3 sequence: CASSLYDYGYTF. CDR3 in DNA: TGTGCCAGCAGTTTATACGACTATGGCTACACCTTC. This chain uses TRBV12-3 or TRBV12-4 with TRBJ1-2, with D hard to call. The CDR3 covers 12 residues. V gave up 2 bases and J gave up 3 bases, with 4 bases separating them.